These 11 T cell receptor beta chains originate from one sample sequenced in a study of identical twins. TCRdb processed the 5' RACE reads anew with MiXCR; each CDR3 protein has one entry. The sample has about 1.7 million distinct CDR3 sequences; under 35% are singletons. Specimen: cord blood. The source is a newborn girl in good health.

This chain links TRBV28 with TRBJ1-5; 9 nucleotides align to TRBD1. The CDR3 runs to 15 residues. CDR1 and CDR2 (germline): MDHEN, SYDVKM. After removal of 5 bases from V and 3 bases from J, the junction contained 5 bases not matched to a gene. In nucleotides, the CDR3 is TGTGCCAGCAGTACAGGGGGCGCGGACAATCAGCCCCAGCATTTT. Protein: CASSTGGADNQPQHF. The complete variable domain, with remaining parts taken from reference TRBV28 and TRBJ1-5, reads DVKVTQSSRYLVKRTGEKVFLECVQDMDHENMFWYRQDPGLGLRLIYFSYDVKMKEKGDIPEGYSVSREKKERFSLILESASTNQTSMYLCASSTGGADNQPQHFGDGTRLSIL.

The V and J genes are TRBV4-1 and TRBJ2-3, with TRBD2 as a possible D gene (5 bases). The CDR3 is 16 amino acids. Trimming removed 1 base at V and 4 bases at J, with 15 bases between. The V gene's germline CDR1 is MGHRA and CDR2 YSYEKL. The CDR3 here is CASSQVAAVVADTQYF. The CDR3 DNA reads as TGCGCCAGCAGCCAAGTGGCAGCGGTGGTCGCAGATACGCAGTATTTT.

This clonotype showed up many times. The junction differs from germline at one of its ends, possibly a read error. This chain joins TRBV3-1 and TRBJ2-7; 7 positions match TRBD1. Germline V CDR1 and CDR2: LGHDT, YNNKEL (reference sequence). This CDR3 spans 12 amino acids. DNA for the CDR3: TGCGCCAGCAGCCAAGGGACAGCCGAGCAGTACTTC. Residues: CASSQGTAEQYF.

For this clonotype: At one end, the junction sequence differs from germline, possibly due to a read error. The J gene is TRBJ1-6, the V gene TRBV7-9; D is unresolved. CDR1 is SEHNR and CDR2 is FQNEAQ in the germline V gene (reference sequence). The CDR3 spans 15 residues. CDR3 nucleotides: TGTGCCAGCAGCTTAGTGGGGAATAGTAATTCACCCCCCCACTTT. It is translated as CASSLVGNSNSPPHF.

This clonotype was picked up a small number of times. V and J are TRBV4-2 and TRBJ1-1; 9 nucleotides agree with TRBD1. In germline, CDR1 is LGHNA, CDR2 YNFKEQ. The CDR3 length is 15 residues. Trimming removed 5 bases from V and 1 base from J; junction bases left unmatched: 5. The CDR3 loop is CASSSRTGANTEAFF. The CDR3 DNA reads TGTGCCAGCAGCTCACGGACAGGGGCGAACACTGAAGCTTTCTTT.

The chain couples TRBV3-1 to TRBJ1-2, with 9 bases matching TRBD1. The trim removed 1 base at V and 0 bases at J, leaving 9 bases unmatched. CDR1 LGHDT and CDR2 YNNKEL come from the germline V gene (reference sequence). The CDR3 runs 18 residues. CDR3 sequence reads: CASSQGLSRTGANYGYTF. DNA for the CDR3: TGTGCCAGCAGCCAAGGCCTTTCACGGACAGGGGCTAACTATGGCTACACCTTC. Filled out from reference TRBV3-1 and TRBJ1-2, the complete variable domain reads DTAVSQTPKYLVTQMGNDKSIKCEQNLGHDTMYWYKQDSKKFLKIMFSYNNKELIINETVPNRFSPKSPDKAHLNLHINSLELGDSAVYFCASSQGLSRTGANYGYTFGSGTRLTVV.

The rearrangement links TRBV27 to TRBJ2-1, with D hard to call. Germline lookup yields CDR1 MNHEY and CDR2 SMNVEV (reference sequence). The CDR3 extends over 13 amino acids. Between the trimmed V and J ends, which lost 3 bases and 5 bases, there was a span of 8 bases. The CDR3 spells CASSFFPHNEQFF. In nucleotides, the CDR3 is TGTGCCAGCAGTTTTTTCCCCCACAATGAGCAGTTCTTC.

This clonotype came up a few times. CDR3 sequence: CSGSGRGLETQYF. The CDR3 nucleotides are TGCAGTGGGTCGGGCAGGGGGTTGGAGACCCAGTACTTC. This rearrangement joins TRBV20-1 to TRBJ2-5; 7 bases match TRBD1. The germline V gene encodes CDR1 DFQATT and CDR2 SNEGSKA (reference sequence). This CDR3 contains 13 residues. The junction had 10 bases not matched to a gene; V was cut back by 7 bases and J by 5 bases.

This clonotype was seen more than once but under ten times. This chain links TRBV25-1 with TRBJ2-1; tentatively, D is TRBD1 (5 bases). Germline lookup yields CDR1 MGHDK and CDR2 SYGVNS. V was shortened by 7 bases and J by 14 bases, with 15 bases between the two germline ends. The CDR3 runs 11 residues. DNA for the CDR3: TGTGCCAGCATCCAGGGCCCTAGGGAGTTCTTC. Its translation is CASIQGPREFF. Supplemented by reference TRBV25-1 and TRBJ2-1, the full variable domain reads EADIYQTPRYLVIGTGKKITLECSQTMGHDKMYWYQQDPGMELHLIHYSYGVNSTEKGDLSSESTVSRIRTEHFPLTLESARPSHTSQYLCASIQGPREFFGPGTRLTVL.

This clonotype was counted only a few times. The chain is built from TRBV6-5 and TRBJ2-1; possible D gene TRBD1, 5 bases. Germline V gene data show CDR1 as MNHEY and CDR2 as SVGAGI. The CDR3 consists of 15 residues. V was pared by 7 bases and J by 9 bases, with 22 bases between. The CDR3 protein is CASIADLRGFGEQFF. The CDR3 DNA reads TGTGCCAGCATAGCCGATCTTAGGGGCTTCGGTGAGCAGTTCTTC.

This chain connects TRBV10-3 to TRBJ2-5, with 7 bases fitting TRBD1. Germline trimming cut 2 bases from V and 3 bases from J; bases unmatched to any gene: 9. CDR3 length: 16 amino acids. The germline gives CDR1 ENHRY, CDR2 SYGVKD. CDR3 sequence (DNA): TGTGCCATCAGTGAGGTGACAGGGACCATTAAAGAGACCCAGTACTTC. Amino acid sequence: CAISEVTGTIKETQYF.